This is a list of T cell receptor beta chains from one sample in a study of low-dose radiotherapy and immunotherapy resistance in tumors. TCRdb recomputed calls from the reads with MiXCR, one row per CDR3 protein. The data contain under 95,000 distinct CDR3 sequences, 15% to 20% of them singletons. The sample in question was PBMCs, obtained after low-dose radiotherapy plus immunotherapy. The receptors come from a male donor with prostate cancer. Both conserved end residues are trimmed from each CDR3. Each record gives: V gene, CDR3 protein.

TRBV6-2/TRBV6-3 ASSRDRRYEQY
TRBV5-1 ASSLEGTGSYEQY
TRBV27 ASRRTYSYNEQF
TRBV4-3 ASSQDQLGAGVKNIQY
TRBV20-1 SAGPLNEKLF
TRBV28 ASNVDRIGEKLF
TRBV4-2 ASSPRQGEGYGYT
TRBV28 ASRSTELGEQF
TRBV6-2/TRBV6-3 ASRIIGGGIPDTQY
TRBV28 ASSPAIGRFTGELF
TRBV6-2/TRBV6-3 ASSTHTSGSYEQY
TRBV5-4 ASSLEAGDTGELF
TRBV7-2 ASSLNEAREKLF
TRBV27 ASSPWTEATNEKLF
TRBV7-3 ASSLWGSPSSYNEQF
TRBV25-1 ASNFDNEQF
TRBV18 ASSPYQSFNNRGSTEAF
TRBV20-1 SARELATGELF
TRBV20-1 SAEWGMNTEAF
TRBV5-5 ASSWGTAQETQY
TRBV25-1 ASSDWDSGDQPQH
TRBV7-9 ASSSLGQGAPSSYEQY
TRBV27 ASARDTRQETQY
TRBV27 ASSLLGGWGTDTQY
TRBV29-1 SVGVTGVGETQY
TRBV12-3/TRBV12-4 ASSLRGLAGGRETQY
TRBV7-2 ASSLGGSGDTEAF
TRBV29-1 SAGGGFPTGELF
TRBV28 ASLAYRGGNYGYT
TRBV6-6 ASRRGTDSYEQY
TRBV4-1 ASSQETAAETQY
TRBV7-3 ASSLTRTANTEAF
TRBV10-1 ASSGQVEQY
TRBV28 ASSFTGQPQH
TRBV6-6 ASTKLASETQY
TRBV28 ARNEGQGEETQY
TRBV5-4 ASSSRDRGAVGYGYT
TRBV7-2 ASSFSSGSTDTQY
TRBV9 ASQDGRHSTDTQY
TRBV7-2 ASGQGRETQY
TRBV18 ASSSTGANTGELF
TRBV7-9 ASSPGEGNRNEQF
TRBV20-1 SARDTGEVHGYT
TRBV7-6 ASSLEGTRTYNEQF
TRBV6-2/TRBV6-3 ASSEGLARNEQF
TRBV7-9 ASSFSSEVGYT
TRBV4-3 ASSQDFSRVNTEAF
TRBV12-3/TRBV12-4 ASSSREAKSNEQF